The T cell receptor (beta chain) under discussion was sequenced for a study of cytomegalovirus exposure and HLA in healthy donors. Study information: HLA-typed donors were the source of 90 million or so unique TCRs, which an early data release held.

This CDR3 comprises 13 residues. CDR1 is SNHLY, CDR2 FYNNEI, per germline. After removal of 6 bases from V and 1 base from J, the junction contained 1 base not matched to a gene. PCR amplification relied on 60 Vbeta primers (plus 13 Jbeta primers). Measured with immunoSEQ multiplex PCR; TCRdb has only the in-frame clones, and not every one. Of roughly 92,000 clones detected, under 90% appear once; the ten largest clones hold approximately 4%. About this clone itself: Antigen unknown.

Study-wide findings and caveats: HLA alleles were associated with 16,000 or so TCR beta sequences in a later analysis at 0.05 false discovery rate. TCR beta chain V- and J-gene trimming was linked, in a later analysis, to a missense variant in DCLRE1C.

The source of this sequence is a woman between 65 and 79 years old in good health and CMV-seropositive. This chain joins TRBV2 and TRBJ1-1; the match to TRBD1 covers 8 bases. The source material was PBMCs. The CDR3 nucleotides are TGTGCCAGCAGAGGGACAGGGAACACTGAAGCTTTCTTT. Translated, it gives CASRGTGNTEAFF.